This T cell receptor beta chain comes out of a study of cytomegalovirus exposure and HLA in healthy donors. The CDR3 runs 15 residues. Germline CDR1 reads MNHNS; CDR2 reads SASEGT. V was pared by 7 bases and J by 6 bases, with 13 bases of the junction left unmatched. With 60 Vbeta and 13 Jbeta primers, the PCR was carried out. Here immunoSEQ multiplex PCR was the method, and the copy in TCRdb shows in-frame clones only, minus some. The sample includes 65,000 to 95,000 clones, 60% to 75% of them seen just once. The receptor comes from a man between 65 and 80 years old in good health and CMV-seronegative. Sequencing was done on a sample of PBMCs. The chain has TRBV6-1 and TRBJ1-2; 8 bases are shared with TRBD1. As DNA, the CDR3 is TGTGCCAGCATCCAGGGGGCCACCCCGCGAGATGGCTACACCTTC. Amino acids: CASIQGATPRDGYTF.